These 20 T cell receptor beta chains were sequenced from one sample in a study of T cell changes during pregnancy in multiple sclerosis. Sequenced by immunoSEQ multiplex PCR; TCRdb stores in-frame clones only, minus some. The table includes some 38,000 clones, about 88% detected once. Sequencing used CD8+ T cells from peripheral blood mononuclear cells, obtained in the third trimester of pregnancy. The receptors shown here come from a female donor with multiple sclerosis, enrolled in a pregnancy study.

This chain uses TRBV16 with TRBJ1-2; D is unclear. Trimming shortened V by 3 bases and J by 5 bases, and 16 bases separated the two germline ends. The CDR3 extends over 15 amino acids. CDR1 KGHSY and CDR2 FQNENV come from the germline V gene. The chain's CDR3 is CASSHSPNTGYGYTF. The CDR3 nucleotides are TGTGCCAGCAGCCATTCCCCAAATACGGGTTATGGCTACACCTTC.

The chain carries TRBV7-9 and TRBJ2-1, with 9 bases that match TRBD2. From germline, CDR1 is SEHNR and CDR2 FQNEAQ (reference sequence). Trimming cost V 7 bases and J 6 bases; bases outside gene matches: 13. The CDR3 totals 16 residues. CDR3 region: CASNNPAGLARNEQFF. The CDR3 region has the DNA TGTGCCAGCAATAACCCCGCGGGACTAGCCCGCAATGAGCAGTTCTTC.

The CDR3: CASGERGVSSSTDTQYF. The DNA of the CDR3 is TGTGCCAGCGGGGAGCGGGGGGTATCCTCTAGCACAGATACGCAGTATTTT. The gene calls are TRBV7-9 and TRBJ2-3, with 9 bases matching TRBD2. This CDR3 is 17 amino acids long. Unmatched junction bases numbered 12, after V lost 8 bases and J lost 0 bases. Per germline, CDR1 SEHNR and CDR2 FQNEAQ (reference sequence).

The J gene is TRBJ1-1, the V gene TRBV7-9; D remains ambiguous. V gave up 3 bases and J gave up 1 base, with 6 bases separating them. The CDR3 runs 13 residues. Germline loops: CDR1 SEHNR, CDR2 FQNEAQ (reference sequence). CDR3 bases: TGTGCCAGCAGCTTGGAGGCGAACACTGAAGCTTTCTTT. Its protein product is CASSLEANTEAFF.

This sequence joins TRBV19 and TRBJ2-1; 8 bases line up with TRBD2. Germline values: CDR1 LNHDA, CDR2 SQIVND (reference sequence). The CDR3 sequence is 13 residues long. V trimming: 6 bases; J trimming: 4 bases; junction bases outside the gene matches: 2. The CDR3, as DNA: TGTGCCAGTAGCCGGGGGGGTTACAATGAGCAGTTCTTC. Its translation: CASSRGGYNEQFF.

This clone appeared a few times. V and J are TRBV9 and TRBJ2-3; 8 bases match TRBD1. The CDR3 is made up of 14 amino acids. Trimming removed 4 bases from V and 4 bases from J; junction bases left unmatched: 5. The V gene's germline CDR1 is SGDLS and CDR2 YYNGEE. Here the CDR3 DNA reads TGTGCCAGCAGCCCACGGACAGGGCCAGATACGCAGTATTTT. Its translation is CASSPRTGPDTQYF.

A remark on this clone: In the same sample, other DNA sequences code for this CDR3. The chain links TRBV30 to TRBJ1-1; D perhaps matches TRBD1 (6 bases). Germline V gene sequence: CDR1 GTSNPN, CDR2 SVGIG (reference sequence). The length of the CDR3 is 13 residues. The V gene lost 5 bases and the J gene lost 0 bases, with 10 bases spanning the gap. The CDR3 here is CAWSTGMNTEAFF. The CDR3 nucleotides read TGTGCCTGGTCGACAGGAATGAACACTGAAGCTTTCTTT.

This clone was seen a single time. V usage is TRBV19 and J usage is TRBJ1-1, with TRBD1 matching 7 bases. The germline V gene encodes CDR1 LNHDA and CDR2 SQIVND (reference sequence). The CDR3 covers 13 residues. The J segment lost 10 bases and the V segment lost 3 bases, leaving 8 bases of the junction unmatched. The CDR3 DNA follows: TGTGCCAGTAGTATTGACATGACAGGGCCAGCTTTCTTT. It translates to CASSIDMTGPAFF.

This sequence joins TRBV5-6 and TRBJ1-2; the D is unclear. V was cut by 0 bases and J by 7 bases, with 13 bases left in between. The CDR3 extends over 14 amino acids. In germline, CDR1 is SGHDT, CDR2 YYEEEE. The CDR3 coding sequence is TGTGCCAGCAGCTTGGATCCGGGTCCGGGTGGCTACACCTTC. As protein: CASSLDPGPGGYTF.

This clone occurred once. This rearrangement joins TRBV18 to TRBJ2-1, with TRBD2 matching 12 bases. CDR3 length equals 15 residues. The V gene's germline CDR1 is KGHSH and CDR2 LQKENI. V lost 5 bases, J lost 7 bases, and 6 bases stayed unmatched. The CDR3 DNA is TGTGCCAGCTCAACTAGCGGGGGGAGCCGGAATGAGCAGTTCTTC. Translated, it gives CASSTSGGSRNEQFF.

This clone occurred once. The gene calls are TRBV6-6 and TRBJ2-7, with TRBD1 as a possible D gene (6 bases). V shed 8 bases and J shed 6 bases, with 14 bases lying between them. Per the germline V gene, CDR1 is MNHNY and CDR2 is SVGAGI (reference sequence). The length of the CDR3 is 12 residues. CDR3: CASLEWGREQYF. The CDR3 nucleotides read TGTGCCAGCCTAGAATGGGGGCGCGAGCAGTACTTC.

V gene TRBV28 combines with J gene TRBJ2-3; 11 bases agree with TRBD2. The V gene's germline CDR1 is MDHEN and CDR2 SYDVKM. V was clipped by 3 bases and J by 2 bases; unmatched bases: 7. The CDR3 is 17 amino acids. The CDR3 nucleotides are TGTGCCAGCAGTTTTCCGGCTAGCGGGGGGAACACAGATACGCAGTATTTT. Protein: CASSFPASGGNTDTQYF.

J is TRBJ1-5 and V is TRBV4-1, with D unclear. V was trimmed by 4 bases and J by 5 bases, leaving 15 bases between them. This CDR3 region has 15 residues. The V gene's germline CDR1 is MGHRA and CDR2 YSYEKL. The CDR3 loop reads CASSRAVGSDQPQHF. The CDR3 DNA follows: TGCGCCAGCAGCCGAGCGGTGGGCAGTGATCAGCCCCAGCATTTT.

This chain uses TRBV6-6 with TRBJ2-7, with 11 positions matching TRBD2. The germline V gene encodes CDR1 MNHNY and CDR2 SVGAGI (reference sequence). The CDR3 has 15 amino acids. The V gene end was trimmed by 7 bases and the J gene end by 2 bases; junction bases not matched to a gene: 7. The DNA for the CDR3 is TGTGCCAGCACCGTGGGACTAGCGGAAACCTACGAGCAGTACTTC. This gives the protein CASTVGLAETYEQYF.

This chain uses TRBV7-2 with TRBJ1-1; no reliable D call. V was pared by 0 bases and J by 0 bases, with 20 bases between. The CDR3 has 19 amino acids. CDR1 is SGHTA and CDR2 is FQGNSA in the germline V gene. The CDR3 here is CASSLAPQAAKNMNTEAFF. CDR3 in DNA: TGTGCCAGCAGCTTAGCGCCTCAGGCAGCTAAAAACATGAACACTGAAGCTTTCTTT.

The chain links TRBV5-1 to TRBJ2-5; a possible D gene is TRBD2 (7 bases). This CDR3 has 14 amino acids. V lost 3 bases and J 2 bases, leaving 11 bases between the germline ends. Germline V gene data show CDR1 as SGHRS and CDR2 as YFSETQ. CDR3 sequence reads: CASSWEGGQETQYF. CDR3 nucleotide sequence: TGCGCCAGCAGCTGGGAGGGGGGTCAAGAGACCCAGTACTTC.

The chain carries TRBV5-6 and TRBJ2-2; 10 nucleotides agree with TRBD1. The CDR3 is 16 amino acids. Germline loops: CDR1 SGHDT, CDR2 YYEEEE. V shed 2 bases, J shed 5 bases, and the junction held 6 bases outside the gene matches. The CDR3 DNA reads as TGTGCCAGCAGCTTAGGACAGGGGGTCCATACCGGGGAGCTGTTTTTT. It specifies CASSLGQGVHTGELFF. The entire variable domain, with the rest obtained from reference TRBV5-6 and TRBJ2-2, is as follows: DAGVTQSPTHLIKTRGQQVTLRCSPKSGHDTVSWYQQALGQGPQFIFQYYEEEERQRGNFPDRFSGHQFPNYSSELNVNALLLGDSALYLCASSLGQGVHTGELFFGEGSRLTVL.

The chain joins TRBV29-1 to TRBJ1-2; D remains ambiguous. Germline values: CDR1 SQVTM, CDR2 ANQGSEA. This CDR3 is 13 amino acids long. Trimming left V 2 bases short and J 5 bases short, with 12 bases between. The CDR3 DNA reads TGCAGCGTTGAACCCGGCGAGGGATATGGCTACACCTTC. It encodes CSVEPGEGYGYTF.

The J gene is TRBJ2-6, the V gene TRBV13; 7 nucleotides agree with TRBD1. This CDR3 is built from 19 residues. Trimming cost V 0 bases and J 0 bases; bases outside gene matches: 8. The germline CDR1 and CDR2 sequences are PRHDT and FYEKMQ (reference sequence). The CDR3 protein is CASSLGIGTVPSGANVLTF. The DNA for the CDR3 is TGTGCCAGCAGCTTAGGCATTGGGACAGTCCCCTCTGGGGCCAACGTCCTGACTTTC.

This chain uses TRBV7-2 with TRBJ1-1, with a tentative D call TRBD1 (6 bases). CDR3 length equals 14 residues. V shed 3 bases and J shed 8 bases, with 16 bases lying between them. The V gene's germline CDR1 is SGHTA and CDR2 FQGNSA. The CDR3 sequence: CASSFSVGQFEAFF. In DNA, the CDR3 is TGTGCCAGCAGCTTTAGCGTCGGACAGTTCGAAGCTTTCTTT.